One T cell receptor (beta chain) is described in this entry. Trimming left V 3 bases short and J 1 base short, with 9 bases between. The CDR3 runs to 14 residues. Germline V gene data show CDR1 as MNHNY and CDR2 as SVGAGI (reference sequence). This entry belongs to a study of CD8 T cells in Susac syndrome. Overall study context: Treatment status at blood draw for the Susac syndrome patients was therapy-naive, corticosteroids, or intravenous immunoglobulin alone.

Random hexamers were used to reverse transcribe an amount of about 0.45 to 1 ug RNA. Amplification of TCR beta CDR3 across 54 Vbeta and 13 Jbeta was performed with immunoSEQ multiplex PCR. TCRdb reprocessed the immunoSEQ multiplex PCR reads with MiXCR, giving one entry per CDR3 protein. This table holds about 130,000 distinct CDR3 sequences, around 94% found once. TCR beta from blood CD8+ and CD4+ T cells was sequenced. Bulk CD8+ and CD4+ cells came from magnetic negative isolation; CD8+ TEMRA by FACS. Material: CD8+ T cells from PBMCs. The chain carries TRBV6-6 and TRBJ1-2; perhaps TRBD1 as D (5 bases). This clonotype was sampled from a human donor with Susac syndrome. The CDR3 DNA is TGTGCCAGCAGTTATCAGGGTTTTAACTATGGCTACACCTTC. It yields the protein CASSYQGFNYGYTF.